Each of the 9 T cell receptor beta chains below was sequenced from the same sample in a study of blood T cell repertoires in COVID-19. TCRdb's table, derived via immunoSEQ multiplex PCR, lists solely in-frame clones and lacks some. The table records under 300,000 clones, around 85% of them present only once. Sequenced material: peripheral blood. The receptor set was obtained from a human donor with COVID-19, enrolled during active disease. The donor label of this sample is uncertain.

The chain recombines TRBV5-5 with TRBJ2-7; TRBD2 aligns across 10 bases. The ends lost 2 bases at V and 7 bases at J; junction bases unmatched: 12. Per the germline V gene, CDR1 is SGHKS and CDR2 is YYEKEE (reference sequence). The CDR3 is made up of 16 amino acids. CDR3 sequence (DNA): TGTGCCAGCAGCTTTGATCTAGCGGGAGCGGTGTGGGAGCAGTACTTC. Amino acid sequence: CASSFDLAGAVWEQYF.

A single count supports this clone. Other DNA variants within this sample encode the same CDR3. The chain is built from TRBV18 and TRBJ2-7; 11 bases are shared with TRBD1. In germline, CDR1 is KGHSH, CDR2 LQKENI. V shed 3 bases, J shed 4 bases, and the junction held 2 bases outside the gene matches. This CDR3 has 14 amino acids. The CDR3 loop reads CASSPGTGGYEQYF. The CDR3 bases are TGTGCCAGCTCACCGGGGACAGGGGGGTACGAGCAGTACTTC.

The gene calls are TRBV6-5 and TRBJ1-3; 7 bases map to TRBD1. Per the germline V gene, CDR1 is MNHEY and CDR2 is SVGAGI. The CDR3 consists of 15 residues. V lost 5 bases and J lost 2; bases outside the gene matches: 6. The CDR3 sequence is CASSTGQTAGNTIYF. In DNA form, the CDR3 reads TGTGCCAGCAGTACGGGACAGACGGCTGGAAACACCATATATTTT.

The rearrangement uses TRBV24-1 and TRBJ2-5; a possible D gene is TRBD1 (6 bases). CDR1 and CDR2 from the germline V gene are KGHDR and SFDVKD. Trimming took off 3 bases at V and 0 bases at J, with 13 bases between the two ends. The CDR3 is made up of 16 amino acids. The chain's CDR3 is CATSDPAGTNQETQYF. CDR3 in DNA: TGTGCCACCAGTGATCCGGCCGGGACAAACCAAGAGACCCAGTACTTC.

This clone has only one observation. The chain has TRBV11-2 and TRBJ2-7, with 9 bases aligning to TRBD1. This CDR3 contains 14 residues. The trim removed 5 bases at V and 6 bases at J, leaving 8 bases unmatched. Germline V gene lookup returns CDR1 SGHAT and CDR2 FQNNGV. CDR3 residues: CASSPSTGGGEQYF. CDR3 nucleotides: TGTGCCAGCAGCCCCTCAACAGGGGGCGGCGAGCAGTACTTC.

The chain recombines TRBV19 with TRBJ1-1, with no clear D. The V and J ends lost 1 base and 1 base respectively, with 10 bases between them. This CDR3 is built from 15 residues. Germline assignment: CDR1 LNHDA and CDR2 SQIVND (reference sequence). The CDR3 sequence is CASSIGNSWNTEAFF. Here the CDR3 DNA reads TGTGCCAGTAGTATAGGTAACAGCTGGAACACTGAAGCTTTCTTT.

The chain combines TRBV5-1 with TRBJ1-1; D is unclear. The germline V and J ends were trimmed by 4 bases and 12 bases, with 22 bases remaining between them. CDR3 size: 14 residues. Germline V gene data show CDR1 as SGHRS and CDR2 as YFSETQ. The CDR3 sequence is CASSLGPAAPATFF. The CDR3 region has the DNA TGCGCCAGCAGCCTGGGCCCGGCGGCCCCAGCAACTTTCTTT.

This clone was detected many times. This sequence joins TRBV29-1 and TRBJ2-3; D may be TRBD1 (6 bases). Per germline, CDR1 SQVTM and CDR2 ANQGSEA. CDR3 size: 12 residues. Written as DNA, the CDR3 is TGCGCAGGCGGACAGAACACAGATACGCAGTATTTT. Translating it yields CAGGQNTDTQYF.

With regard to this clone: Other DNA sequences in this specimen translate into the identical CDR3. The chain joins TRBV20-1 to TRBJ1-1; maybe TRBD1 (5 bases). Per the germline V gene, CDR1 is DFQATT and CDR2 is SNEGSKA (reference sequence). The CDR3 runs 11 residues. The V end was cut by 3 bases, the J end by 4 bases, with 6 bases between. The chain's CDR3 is CSARGPTEAFF. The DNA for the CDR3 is TGCAGTGCTAGGGGGCCCACTGAAGCTTTCTTT.